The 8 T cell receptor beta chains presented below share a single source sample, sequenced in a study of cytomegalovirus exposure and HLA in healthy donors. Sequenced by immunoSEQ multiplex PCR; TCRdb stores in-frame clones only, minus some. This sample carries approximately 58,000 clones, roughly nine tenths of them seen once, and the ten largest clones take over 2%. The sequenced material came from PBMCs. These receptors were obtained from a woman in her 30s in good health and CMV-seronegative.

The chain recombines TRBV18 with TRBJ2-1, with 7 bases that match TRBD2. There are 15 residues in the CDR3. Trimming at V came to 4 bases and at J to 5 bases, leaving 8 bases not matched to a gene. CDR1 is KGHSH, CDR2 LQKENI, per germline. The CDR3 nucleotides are TGTGCCAGCTCACTTAACCGGGGAGGGAACAATGAGCAGTTCTTC. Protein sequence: CASSLNRGGNNEQFF.

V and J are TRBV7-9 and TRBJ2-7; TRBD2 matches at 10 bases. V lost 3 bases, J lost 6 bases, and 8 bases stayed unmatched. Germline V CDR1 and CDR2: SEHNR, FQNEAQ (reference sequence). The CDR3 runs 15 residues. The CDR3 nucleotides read TGTGCCAGCAGCTTGGCTAGCGGGAGCTTTGGCGAGCAGTACTTC. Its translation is CASSLASGSFGEQYF.

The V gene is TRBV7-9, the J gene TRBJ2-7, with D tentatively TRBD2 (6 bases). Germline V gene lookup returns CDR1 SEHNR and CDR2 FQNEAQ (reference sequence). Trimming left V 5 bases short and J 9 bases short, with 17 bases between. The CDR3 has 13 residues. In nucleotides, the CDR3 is TGTGCCAGCAGCCAGGGAGGCCTAATCGGGCAGTACTTC. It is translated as CASSQGGLIGQYF.

This CDR3 reads CASSGGGGSYEQYF. CDR3 in DNA: TGTGCCAGCAGTGGAGGGGGCGGTTCCTACGAGCAGTACTTC. V usage is TRBV6-1 and J usage is TRBJ2-7, with TRBD1 matching over 7 bases. Germline V gene sequence: CDR1 MNHNS, CDR2 SASEGT. The V gene end was trimmed by 4 bases and the J gene end by 1 base; junction bases not matched to a gene: 4. The CDR3 covers 14 residues.

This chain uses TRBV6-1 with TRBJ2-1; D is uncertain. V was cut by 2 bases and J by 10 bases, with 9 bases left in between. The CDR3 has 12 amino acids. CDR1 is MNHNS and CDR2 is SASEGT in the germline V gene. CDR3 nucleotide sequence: TGTGCCAGCAGTGAAATATCTTTAGAGCAGTTCTTC. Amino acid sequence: CASSEISLEQFF.

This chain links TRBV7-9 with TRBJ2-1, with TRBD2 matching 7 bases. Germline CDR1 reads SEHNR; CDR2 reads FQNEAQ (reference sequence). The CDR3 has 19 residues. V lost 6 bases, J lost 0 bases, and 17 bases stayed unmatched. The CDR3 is CASRHNLAERPSSYNEQFF. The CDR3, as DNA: TGTGCCAGCAGACATAACCTAGCGGAGCGCCCAAGCTCCTACAATGAGCAGTTCTTC.

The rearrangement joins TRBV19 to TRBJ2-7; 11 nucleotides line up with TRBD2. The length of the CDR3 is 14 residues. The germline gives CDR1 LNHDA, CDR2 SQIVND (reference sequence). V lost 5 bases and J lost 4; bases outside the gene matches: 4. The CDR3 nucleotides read TGTGCCAGTAGTGCCGGGACTAGCGGATACGAGCAGTACTTC. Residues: CASSAGTSGYEQYF.

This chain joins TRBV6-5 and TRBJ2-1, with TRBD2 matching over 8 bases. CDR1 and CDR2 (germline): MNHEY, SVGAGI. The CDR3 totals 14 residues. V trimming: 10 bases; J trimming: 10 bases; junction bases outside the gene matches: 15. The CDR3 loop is CATGGGAGEREQFF. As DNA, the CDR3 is TGTGCCACAGGAGGGGGAGCGGGAGAGAGGGAGCAGTTCTTC.